The 7 T cell receptor beta chains below were found in one sample sequenced in a study of T cells in Graves' hyperthyroidism and ophthalmopathy. RNA transcripts served as the template for amplifying TCR beta CDR3 regions. In the first-round RT-PCR of the TCR CDR3, the HTBI primer set was used. TCRdb fed the multiplex PCR reads into MiXCR, producing one record per CDR3 protein. This sample yields around 800,000 distinct CDR3 sequences, of which over 35% are seen a single time; 8% to 9% belongs to the top ten. What was sequenced was blood. The receptors here all came from a man younger than 35 with Graves' hyperthyroidism.

Many counts were recorded for this clonotype. The chain uses TRBV15 and TRBJ2-7; D is undetermined. The CDR3 totals 13 residues. The germline CDR1 and CDR2 sequences are LNHNV and YYDKDF (reference sequence). Deletions cut 0 bases from V and 5 bases from J, with 8 bases between. CDR3 region: CATSRDTTDEQYF. The CDR3 DNA is TGTGCCACCAGCAGAGATACCACGGACGAGCAGTACTTC.

This clonotype was detected only a few times. CDR3 DNA sequence: TGCGCCAGCAGCCCTCCCGGACAGGGAGTTACCTACGAGCAGTACTTC. Encoded protein: CASSPPGQGVTYEQYF. The chain carries TRBV5-1 and TRBJ2-7, with 8 bases aligning to TRBD1. With 4 bases clipped from V and 2 bases from J, the junction kept 11 bases outside the gene matches. The CDR3 runs 16 residues. In germline, CDR1 is SGHRS, CDR2 YFSETQ.

The table lists this clonotype with a few counts. V gene TRBV5-5 combines with J gene TRBJ1-2; D call uncertain. This CDR3 comprises 14 residues. The germline gives CDR1 SGHKS, CDR2 YYEKEE (reference sequence). V shed 6 bases and J shed 3 bases, with 15 bases lying between them. In DNA, the CDR3 is TGTGCCAGCATCCTCGACCTCGGGGACTATGGCTACACCTTC. It yields the protein CASILDLGDYGYTF.

V and J are TRBV9 and TRBJ2-7; D is unclear. Trimming stripped 3 bases from V and 2 bases from J, with 12 bases between. The CDR3 covers 14 residues. In germline, CDR1 is SGDLS, CDR2 YYNGEE. CDR3 nucleotide sequence: TGTGCCAGCAGCGGAGAGGTAGGGACCTACGAGCAGTACTTC. Encoded protein: CASSGEVGTYEQYF.

This clonotype was seen many times. The chain couples TRBV20-1 to TRBJ1-2; 7 positions match TRBD1. The length of the CDR3 is 13 residues. Germline V lookup: CDR1 DFQATT, CDR2 SNEGSKA (reference sequence). Unmatched junction bases numbered 10, after V lost 8 bases and J lost 4 bases. CDR3 loop: CSLGGDSSYGYTF. In nucleotides, the CDR3 is TGCAGTCTAGGGGGGGACAGTTCCTATGGCTACACCTTC.

The genes are TRBV10-3 and TRBJ1-2; 10 bases match TRBD1. The CDR3 runs to 13 residues. Germline V gives CDR1 ENHRY, CDR2 SYGVKD. V was pared by 10 bases and J by 6 bases, with 8 bases of the junction left unmatched. Here the CDR3 reads CASRRTGGDGYTF. CDR3 DNA sequence: TGTGCCAGCAGAAGGACAGGGGGAGATGGCTACACCTTC.

V is TRBV7-9 and J is TRBJ1-1; a weak D match, TRBD1 (6 bases). The CDR3 runs to 15 residues. The V and J ends lost 5 bases and 4 bases respectively, with 17 bases between them. Per germline, CDR1 SEHNR and CDR2 FQNEAQ (reference sequence). DNA of the CDR3: TGTGCCAGCAGCCAGAAACGGACAGATGGCACTGAAGCTTTCTTT. Translating gives CASSQKRTDGTEAFF.